This T cell receptor beta chain stems from a study of T cell changes during pregnancy in multiple sclerosis. The CDR3 extends over 12 amino acids. V was pared by 2 bases and J by 6 bases, with 7 bases between. The germline V gene encodes CDR1 SGHAT and CDR2 FQNNGV. Libraries were prepared by immunoSEQ multiplex PCR; TCRdb keeps only in-frame clonotypes and omits some of them. This table has 75,000 to 95,000 clones, under 95% appearing once. The material sequenced was peripheral blood, taken before pregnancy. The TCR sequence derives from a female donor with multiple sclerosis, enrolled in a pregnancy study. This sequence joins TRBV11-2 and TRBJ1-2, with D maybe TRBD1 (6 bases). CDR3 nucleotide sequence: TGTGCCAGCAGCTTACAGGGGAATGGCTACACCTTC. This sequence encodes CASSLQGNGYTF.